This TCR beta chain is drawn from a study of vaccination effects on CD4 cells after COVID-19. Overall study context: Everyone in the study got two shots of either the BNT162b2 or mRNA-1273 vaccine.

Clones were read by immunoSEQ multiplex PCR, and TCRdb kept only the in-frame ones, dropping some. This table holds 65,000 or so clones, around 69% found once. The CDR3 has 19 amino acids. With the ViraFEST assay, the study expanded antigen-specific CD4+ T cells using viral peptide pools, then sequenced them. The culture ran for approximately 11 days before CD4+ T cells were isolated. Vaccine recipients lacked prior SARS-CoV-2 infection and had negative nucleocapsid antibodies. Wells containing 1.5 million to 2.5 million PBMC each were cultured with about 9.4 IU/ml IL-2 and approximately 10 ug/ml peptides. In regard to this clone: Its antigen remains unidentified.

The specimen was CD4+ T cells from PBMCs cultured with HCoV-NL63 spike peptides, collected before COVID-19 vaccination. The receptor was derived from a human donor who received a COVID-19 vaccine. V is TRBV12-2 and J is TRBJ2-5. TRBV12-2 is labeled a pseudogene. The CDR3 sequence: CASLPPRQDPCGVQETQYF. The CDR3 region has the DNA TGTGCAAGTCTACCCCCCAGACAGGACCCATGCGGGGTACAAGAGACCCAGTACTTC.